The following is a T cell receptor (beta chain) sequence with its context. What it recognizes is unknown. Healthy bone marrow donors formed the donor group. The entry originates in a study of cytomegalovirus exposure and HLA in healthy donors. Findings and limits, study-wide: The productive fraction for most TCR beta V segments was about 90% or about 30% in an earlier analysis.

The PCR ran on 60 Vbeta and 13 Jbeta primers. Method: immunoSEQ multiplex PCR; TCRdb's copy keeps in-frame clones and lacks some. In all, the sample yields approximately 37,000 clones. This receptor was obtained from a man aged 40-49 years in good health and CMV-seropositive. Sequencing input: PBMCs.

The CDR3 DNA is TGTGCCAGCAGCCAAGAAGAAGCCTTACCCTACGAGCAGTACTTC. It is translated as CASSQEEALPYEQYF. The chain couples TRBV14 to TRBJ2-5; D remains ambiguous. Judging by the DNA end, TRBJ2-7 fits better; the J call may be wrong. Germline CDR1 is SGHDN and CDR2 is FVKESK. The CDR3 consists of 15 residues.